The clone carrying this T cell receptor (beta chain) was detected only a few times. The antigen is not known. The donors (healthy individuals) were bone marrow donors. Germline V gene sequence: CDR1 SQVTM, CDR2 ANQGSEA. Trimming removed 3 bases at V and 10 bases at J, with 21 bases between. CDR3 length: 14 residues. The sample comes from a study of cytomegalovirus exposure and HLA in healthy donors. The study, taken as a whole, reports: In a later analysis, several top co-occurrence clusters appeared linked to parvovirus B19, influenza, CMV and Epstein-Barr virus. In a later analysis, V- and J-gene trimming of beta chains associated with a DCLRE1C missense variant, replicated independently.

PCR involved 60 Vbeta and 13 Jbeta primers. Profiling relied on immunoSEQ multiplex PCR, and the TCRdb table lists in-frame clones only, not all of them. The sample records approximately 150,000 clones, about two thirds being singletons. This chain joins TRBV29-1 and TRBJ1-1, with D maybe TRBD1 (6 bases). Sequencing was done on a sample of PBMCs. This clonotype originated in a young woman in good health and CMV-seronegative. The CDR3 here is CSVDDTGRTAVAFF. The CDR3, as DNA: TGCAGCGTTGACGACACAGGGCGAACCGCTGTAGCTTTCTTT.